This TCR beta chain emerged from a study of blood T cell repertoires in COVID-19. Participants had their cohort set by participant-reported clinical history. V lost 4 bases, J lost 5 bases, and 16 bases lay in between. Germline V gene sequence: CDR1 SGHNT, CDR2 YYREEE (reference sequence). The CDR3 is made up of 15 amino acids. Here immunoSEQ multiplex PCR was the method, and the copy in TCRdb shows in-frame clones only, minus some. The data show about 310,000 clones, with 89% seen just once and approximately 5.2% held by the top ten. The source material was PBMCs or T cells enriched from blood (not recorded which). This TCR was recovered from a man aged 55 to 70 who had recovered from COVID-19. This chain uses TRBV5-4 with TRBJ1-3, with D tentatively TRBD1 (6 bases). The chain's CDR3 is CASSRGGGERNTIYF. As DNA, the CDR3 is TGTGCCAGCAGCCGAGGGGGGGGAGAGAGAAACACCATATATTTT.